What follows is one T cell receptor beta chain and its context. Antigen: not known. TCRdb re-called the reads with MiXCR, one entry per CDR3 protein. The table has 110,000 or so distinct CDR3 sequences, around 31% seen once. This sample is drawn from a study of T cell repertoires in cytomegalovirus infection. The material was CD8+ T cells from cultured PBMCs, obtained from culture after CMV antigen stimulation. This sequence was found in a human donor in good health (CMV status not recorded). Some clones in this sample may be carry-over from other donors' samples.

Here the CDR3 reads CASAYRGYQETQYF. CDR3 coding DNA: TGTGCCAGCGCGTACAGGGGGTACCAAGAGACCCAGTACTTC. The V gene is TRBV6-8, the J gene TRBJ2-5; TRBD1 agrees at 8 bases. Trimming at V came to 8 bases and at J to 0 bases, leaving 5 bases not matched to a gene. This CDR3 spans 14 amino acids. The V gene's germline CDR1 is MNHGY and CDR2 SAAAGT.